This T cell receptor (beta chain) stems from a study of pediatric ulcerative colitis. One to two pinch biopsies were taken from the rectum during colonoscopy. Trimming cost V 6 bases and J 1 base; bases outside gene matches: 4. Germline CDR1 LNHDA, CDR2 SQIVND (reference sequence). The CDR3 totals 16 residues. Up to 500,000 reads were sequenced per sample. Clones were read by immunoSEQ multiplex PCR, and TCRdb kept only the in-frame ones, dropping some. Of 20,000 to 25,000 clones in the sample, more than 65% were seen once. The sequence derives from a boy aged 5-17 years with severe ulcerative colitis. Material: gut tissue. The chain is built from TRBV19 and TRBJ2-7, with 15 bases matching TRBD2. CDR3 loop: CASSLGTSGRSYEQYF. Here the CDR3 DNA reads TGTGCCAGTAGCCTGGGGACTAGCGGGAGGTCCTACGAGCAGTACTTC.